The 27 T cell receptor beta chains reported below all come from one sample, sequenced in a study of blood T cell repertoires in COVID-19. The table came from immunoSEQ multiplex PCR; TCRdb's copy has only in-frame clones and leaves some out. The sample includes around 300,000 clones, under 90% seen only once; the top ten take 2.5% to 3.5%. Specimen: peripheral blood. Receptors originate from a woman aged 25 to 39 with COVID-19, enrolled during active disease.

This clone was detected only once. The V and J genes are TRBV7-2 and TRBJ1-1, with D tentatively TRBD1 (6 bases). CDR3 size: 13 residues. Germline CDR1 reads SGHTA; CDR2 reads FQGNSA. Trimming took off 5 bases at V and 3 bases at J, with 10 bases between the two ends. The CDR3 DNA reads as TGTGCCAGCAGCCGGGACACCTACACTGAAGCTTTCTTT. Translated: CASSRDTYTEAFF.

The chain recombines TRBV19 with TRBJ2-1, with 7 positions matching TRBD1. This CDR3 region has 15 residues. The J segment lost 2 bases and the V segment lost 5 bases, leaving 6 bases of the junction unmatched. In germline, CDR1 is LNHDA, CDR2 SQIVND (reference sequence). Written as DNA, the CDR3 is TGTGCCAGTAGTCCACAGACAGGGACCTACAATGAGCAGTTCTTC. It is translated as CASSPQTGTYNEQFF.

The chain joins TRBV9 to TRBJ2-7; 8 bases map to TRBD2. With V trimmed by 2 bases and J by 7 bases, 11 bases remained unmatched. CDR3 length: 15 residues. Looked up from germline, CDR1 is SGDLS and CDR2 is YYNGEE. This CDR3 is CASSVSGAPLGEQYF. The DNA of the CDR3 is TGTGCCAGCAGCGTTAGCGGGGCACCCCTGGGAGAGCAGTACTTC.

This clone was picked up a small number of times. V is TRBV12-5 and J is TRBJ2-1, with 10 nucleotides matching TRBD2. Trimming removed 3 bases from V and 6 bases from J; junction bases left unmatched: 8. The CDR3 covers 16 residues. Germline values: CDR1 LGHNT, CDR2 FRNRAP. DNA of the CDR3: TGTGCTAGTGGTTTAGGAGCGGGAGGGCCGGTCAATGAGCAGTTCTTC. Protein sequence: CASGLGAGGPVNEQFF.

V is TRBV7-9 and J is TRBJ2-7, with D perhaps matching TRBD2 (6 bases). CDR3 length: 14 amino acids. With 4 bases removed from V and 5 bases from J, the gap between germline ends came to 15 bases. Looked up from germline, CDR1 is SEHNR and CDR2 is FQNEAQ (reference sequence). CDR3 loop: CASSWGRPLDEQYF. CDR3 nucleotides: TGTGCCAGCAGCTGGGGGAGGCCCCTCGACGAGCAGTACTTC.

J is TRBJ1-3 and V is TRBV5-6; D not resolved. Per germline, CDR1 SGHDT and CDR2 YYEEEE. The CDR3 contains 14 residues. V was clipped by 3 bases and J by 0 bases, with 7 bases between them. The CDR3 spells CASSSGSSGNTIYF. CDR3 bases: TGTGCCAGCAGCTCAGGATCCTCTGGAAACACCATATATTTT.

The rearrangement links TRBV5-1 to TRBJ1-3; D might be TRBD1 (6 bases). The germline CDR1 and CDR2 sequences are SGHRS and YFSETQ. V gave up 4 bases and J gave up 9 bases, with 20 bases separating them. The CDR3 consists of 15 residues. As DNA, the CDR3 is TGCGCCAGCAGCCCGCAGGACAGCTTGGAAGGCACCATATATTTT. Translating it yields CASSPQDSLEGTIYF.

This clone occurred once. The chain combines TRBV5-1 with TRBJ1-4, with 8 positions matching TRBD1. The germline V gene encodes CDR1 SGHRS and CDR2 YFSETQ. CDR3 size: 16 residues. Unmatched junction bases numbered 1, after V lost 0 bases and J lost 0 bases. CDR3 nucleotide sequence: TGCGCCAGCAGCTTGGGACAGGGGCCAACTAATGAAAAACTGTTTTTT. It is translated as CASSLGQGPTNEKLFF.

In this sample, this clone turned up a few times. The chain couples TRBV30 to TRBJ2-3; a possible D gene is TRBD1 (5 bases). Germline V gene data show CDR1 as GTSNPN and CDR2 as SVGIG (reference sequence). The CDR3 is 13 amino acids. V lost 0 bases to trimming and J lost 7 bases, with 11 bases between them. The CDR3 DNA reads TGTGCCTGGAGTGTACAGGCCACCAATACGCAGTATTTT. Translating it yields CAWSVQATNTQYF.

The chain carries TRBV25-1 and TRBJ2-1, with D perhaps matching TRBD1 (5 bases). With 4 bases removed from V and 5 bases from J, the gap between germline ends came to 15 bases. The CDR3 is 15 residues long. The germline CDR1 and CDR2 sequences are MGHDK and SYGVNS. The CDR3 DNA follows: TGTGCCAGCAGTGCGGCAGGGTTGCGGAACAATGAGCAGTTCTTC. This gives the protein CASSAAGLRNNEQFF.

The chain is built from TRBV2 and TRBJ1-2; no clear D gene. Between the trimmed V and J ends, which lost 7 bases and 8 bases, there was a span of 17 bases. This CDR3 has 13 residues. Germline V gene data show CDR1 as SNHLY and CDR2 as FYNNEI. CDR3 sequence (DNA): TGTGCCAGCACCGGGGATGTAATCGACGGCTACACCTTC. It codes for CASTGDVIDGYTF.

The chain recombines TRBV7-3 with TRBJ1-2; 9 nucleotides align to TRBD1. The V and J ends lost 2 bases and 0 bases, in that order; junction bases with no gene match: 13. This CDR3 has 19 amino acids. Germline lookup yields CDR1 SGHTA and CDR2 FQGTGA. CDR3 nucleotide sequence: TGTGCCAGCAGCTTATTAGGCGTGGACAGGGGAGGTTCTAACTATGGCTACACCTTC. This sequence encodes CASSLLGVDRGGSNYGYTF.

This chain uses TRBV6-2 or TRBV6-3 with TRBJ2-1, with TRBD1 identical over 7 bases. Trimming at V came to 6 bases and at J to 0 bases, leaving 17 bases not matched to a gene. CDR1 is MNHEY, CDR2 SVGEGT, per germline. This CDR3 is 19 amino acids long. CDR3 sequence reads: CASSQTGRGSHRSYNEQFF. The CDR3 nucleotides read TGTGCCAGCAGCCAGACAGGGCGCGGGTCCCATCGCTCCTACAATGAGCAGTTCTTC.

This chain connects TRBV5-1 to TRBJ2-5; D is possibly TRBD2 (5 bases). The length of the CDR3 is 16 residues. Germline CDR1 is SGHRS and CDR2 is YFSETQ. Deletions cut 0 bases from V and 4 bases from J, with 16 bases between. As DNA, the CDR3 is TGCGCCAGCAGCTTGGTGCCAGCGGTAGAGGGAGAGACCCAGTACTTC. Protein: CASSLVPAVEGETQYF.

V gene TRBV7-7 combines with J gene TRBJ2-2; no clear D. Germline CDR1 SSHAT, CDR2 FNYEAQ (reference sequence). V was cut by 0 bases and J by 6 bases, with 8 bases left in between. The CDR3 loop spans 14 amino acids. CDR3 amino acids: CASSLARQAGELFF. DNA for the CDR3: TGTGCCAGCAGCTTAGCGCGTCAGGCCGGGGAGCTGTTTTTT.

Written as DNA, the CDR3 is TGCGCCAGCAGTTTAGGGGTAGAATCTGGCTACACCTTC. Translation gives CASSLGVESGYTF. This chain uses TRBV10-2 with TRBJ1-2, with a weak D call TRBD1 (5 bases). Trimming cost V 5 bases and J 7 bases, with 14 bases left between them. From germline, CDR1 is WSHSY and CDR2 SAAADI. The CDR3 spans 13 residues.

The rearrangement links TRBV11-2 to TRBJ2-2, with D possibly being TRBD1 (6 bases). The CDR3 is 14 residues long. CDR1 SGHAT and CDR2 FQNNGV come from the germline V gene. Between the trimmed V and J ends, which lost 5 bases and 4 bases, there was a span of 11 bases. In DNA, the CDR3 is TGTGCCAGCAGCGTAAACAGGGTCACCGGGGAGCTGTTTTTT. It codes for CASSVNRVTGELFF.

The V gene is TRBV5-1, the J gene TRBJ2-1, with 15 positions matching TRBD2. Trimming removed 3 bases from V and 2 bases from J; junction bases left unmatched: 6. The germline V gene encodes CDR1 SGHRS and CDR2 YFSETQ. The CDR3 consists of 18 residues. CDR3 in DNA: TGCGCCAGCAGCTCAGCCGGGACTAGCGGGAGGCCCTACAATGAGCAGTTCTTC. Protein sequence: CASSSAGTSGRPYNEQFF.

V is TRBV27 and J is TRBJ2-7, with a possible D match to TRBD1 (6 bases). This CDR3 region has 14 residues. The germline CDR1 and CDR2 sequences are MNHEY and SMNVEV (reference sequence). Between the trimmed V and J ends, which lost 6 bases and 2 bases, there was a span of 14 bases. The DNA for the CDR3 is TGTGCCAGCAGGACAAAACAGGGTCCCTACGAGCAGTACTTC. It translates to CASRTKQGPYEQYF.

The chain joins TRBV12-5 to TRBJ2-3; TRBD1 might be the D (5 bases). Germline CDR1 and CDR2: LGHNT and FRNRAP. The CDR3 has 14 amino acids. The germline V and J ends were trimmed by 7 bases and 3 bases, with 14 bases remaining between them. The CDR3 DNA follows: TGTGCTAGTGTTTCGGAGAAGGGGACAGATACGCAGTATTTT. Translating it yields CASVSEKGTDTQYF.

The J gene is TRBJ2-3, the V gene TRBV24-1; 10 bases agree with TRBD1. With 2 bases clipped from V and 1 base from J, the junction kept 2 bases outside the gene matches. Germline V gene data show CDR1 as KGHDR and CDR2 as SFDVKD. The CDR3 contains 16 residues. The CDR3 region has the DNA TGTGCCACCAGTGATTCCGGGACAGGGGGCACAGATACGCAGTATTTT. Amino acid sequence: CATSDSGTGGTDTQYF.

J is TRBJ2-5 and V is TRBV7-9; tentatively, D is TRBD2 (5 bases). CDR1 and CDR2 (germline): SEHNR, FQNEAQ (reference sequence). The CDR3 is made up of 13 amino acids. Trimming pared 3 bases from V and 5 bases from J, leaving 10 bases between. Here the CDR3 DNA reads TGTGCCAGCAGCTTTGGGAGATGGGAGACCCAGTACTTC. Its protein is CASSFGRWETQYF.

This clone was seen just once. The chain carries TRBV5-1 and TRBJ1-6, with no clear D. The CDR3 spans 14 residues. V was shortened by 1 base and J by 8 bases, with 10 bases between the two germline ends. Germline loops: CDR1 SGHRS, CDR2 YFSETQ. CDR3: CASSLFGGDSPLHF. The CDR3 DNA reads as TGCGCCAGCAGCTTGTTTGGAGGAGATTCACCCCTCCACTTT.

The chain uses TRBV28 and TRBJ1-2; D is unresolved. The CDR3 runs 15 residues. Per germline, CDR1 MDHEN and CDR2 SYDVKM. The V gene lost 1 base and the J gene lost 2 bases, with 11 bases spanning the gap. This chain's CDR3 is CASSLFSGLNYGYTF. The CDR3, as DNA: TGTGCCAGCAGTTTATTCTCGGGTCTCAACTATGGCTACACCTTC.

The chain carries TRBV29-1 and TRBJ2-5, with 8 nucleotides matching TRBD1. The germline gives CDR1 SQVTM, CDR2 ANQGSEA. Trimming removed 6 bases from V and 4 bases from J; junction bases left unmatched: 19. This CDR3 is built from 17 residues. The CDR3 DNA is TGCAGCGTGGCTGGGTTAATACAGGGGGTGGGTGGAGAGACCCAGTACTTC. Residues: CSVAGLIQGVGGETQYF.

This chain's CDR3 is CAWSSRENYGYTF. The CDR3, as DNA: TGTGCCTGGAGCTCTCGAGAAAACTATGGCTACACCTTC. The rearrangement joins TRBV30 to TRBJ1-2, with D unresolved. The germline V gene has CDR1 GTSNPN and CDR2 SVGIG (reference sequence). The CDR3 totals 13 residues. The V end was cut by 3 bases, the J end by 2 bases, with 10 bases between. Using reference TRBV30 and TRBJ1-2 for the parts outside the CDR3, the full variable domain is SQTIHQWPATLVQPVGSPLSLECTVEGTSNPNLYWYRQAAGRGLQLLFYSVGIGQISSEVPQNLSASRPQDRQFILSSKKLLLSDSGFYLCAWSSRENYGYTFGSGTRLTVV.

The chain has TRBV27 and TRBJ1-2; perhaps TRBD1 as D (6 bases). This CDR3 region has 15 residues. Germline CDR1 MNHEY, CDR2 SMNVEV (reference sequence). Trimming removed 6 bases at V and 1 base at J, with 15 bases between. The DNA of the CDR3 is TGTGCCAGCAGAAGGACAGCCAACCTTAACTATGGCTACACCTTC. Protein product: CASRRTANLNYGYTF.